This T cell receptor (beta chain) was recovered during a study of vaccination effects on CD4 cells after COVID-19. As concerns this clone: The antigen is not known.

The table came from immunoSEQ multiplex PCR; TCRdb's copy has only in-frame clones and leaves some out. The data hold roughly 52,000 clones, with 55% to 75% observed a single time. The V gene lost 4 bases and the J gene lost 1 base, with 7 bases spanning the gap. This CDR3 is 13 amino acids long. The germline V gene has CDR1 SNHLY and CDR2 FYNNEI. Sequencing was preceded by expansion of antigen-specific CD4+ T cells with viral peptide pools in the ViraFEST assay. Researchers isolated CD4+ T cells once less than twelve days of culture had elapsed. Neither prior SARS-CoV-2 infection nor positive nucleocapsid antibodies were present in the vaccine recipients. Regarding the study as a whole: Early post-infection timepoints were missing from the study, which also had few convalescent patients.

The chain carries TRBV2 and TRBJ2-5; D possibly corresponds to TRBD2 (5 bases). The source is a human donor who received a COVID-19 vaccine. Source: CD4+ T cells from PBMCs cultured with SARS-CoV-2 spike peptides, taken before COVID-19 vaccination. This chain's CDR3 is CASSAGIQETQYF. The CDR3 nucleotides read TGTGCCAGCAGTGCCGGGATCCAAGAGACCCAGTACTTC. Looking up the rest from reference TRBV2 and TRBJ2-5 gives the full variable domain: EPEVTQTPSHQVTQMGQEVILRCVPISNHLYFYWYRQILGQKVEFLVSFYNNEISEKSEIFDDQFSVERPDGSNFTLKIRSTKLEDSAMYFCASSAGIQETQYFGPGTRLLVL.